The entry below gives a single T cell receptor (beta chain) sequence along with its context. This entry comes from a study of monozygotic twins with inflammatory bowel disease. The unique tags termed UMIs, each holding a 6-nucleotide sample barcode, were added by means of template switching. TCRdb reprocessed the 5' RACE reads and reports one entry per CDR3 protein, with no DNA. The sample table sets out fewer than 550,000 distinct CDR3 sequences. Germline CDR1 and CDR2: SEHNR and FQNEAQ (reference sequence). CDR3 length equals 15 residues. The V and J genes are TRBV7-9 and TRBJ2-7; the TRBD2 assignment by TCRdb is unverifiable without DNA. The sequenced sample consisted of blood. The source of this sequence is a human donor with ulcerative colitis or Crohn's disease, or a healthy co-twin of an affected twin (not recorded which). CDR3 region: CASSSGREEYYEQYF. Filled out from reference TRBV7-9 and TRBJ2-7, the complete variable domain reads DTGVSQNPRHKITKRGQNVTFRCDPISEHNRLYWYRQTLGQGPEFLTYFQNEAQLEKSRLLSDRFSAERPKGSFSTLEIQRTEQGDSAMYLCASSSGREEYYEQYFGPGTRLTVT.